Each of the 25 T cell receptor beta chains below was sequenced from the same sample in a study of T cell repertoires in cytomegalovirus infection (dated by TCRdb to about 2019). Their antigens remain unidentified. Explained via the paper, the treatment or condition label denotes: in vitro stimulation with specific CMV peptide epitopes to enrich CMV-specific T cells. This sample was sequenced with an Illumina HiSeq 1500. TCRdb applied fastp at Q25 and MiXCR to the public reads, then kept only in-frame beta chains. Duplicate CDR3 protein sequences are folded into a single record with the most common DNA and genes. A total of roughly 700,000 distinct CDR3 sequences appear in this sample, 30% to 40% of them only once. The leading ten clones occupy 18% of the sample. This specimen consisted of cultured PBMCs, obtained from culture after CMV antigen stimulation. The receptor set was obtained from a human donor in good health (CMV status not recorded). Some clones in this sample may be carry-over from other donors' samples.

The CDR3 is CSAATDQWGDTQYF. The CDR3 DNA follows: TGCAGTGCTGCGACAGACCAATGGGGAGATACGCAGTATTTT. The rearrangement links TRBV20-1 to TRBJ2-3, with a weak D call TRBD1 (5 bases). V lost 5 bases to trimming and J lost 5 bases, with 17 bases between them. The CDR3 spans 14 residues. Germline loops: CDR1 DFQATT, CDR2 SNEGSKA (reference sequence).

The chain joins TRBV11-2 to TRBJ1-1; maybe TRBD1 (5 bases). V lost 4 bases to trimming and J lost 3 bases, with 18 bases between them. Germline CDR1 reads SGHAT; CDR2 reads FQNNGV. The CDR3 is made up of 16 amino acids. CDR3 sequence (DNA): TGTGCCAGCAGCTCTCAGCCTCGCTCGGGGGACACTGAAGCTTTCTTT. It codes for CASSSQPRSGDTEAFF.

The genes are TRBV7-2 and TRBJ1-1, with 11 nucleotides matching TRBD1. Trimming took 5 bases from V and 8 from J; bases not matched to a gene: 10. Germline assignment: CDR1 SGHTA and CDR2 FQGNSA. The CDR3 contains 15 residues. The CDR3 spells CASSPRTGGATEAFF. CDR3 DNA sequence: TGTGCCAGCAGCCCCCGGACAGGGGGCGCGACGGAAGCTTTCTTT.

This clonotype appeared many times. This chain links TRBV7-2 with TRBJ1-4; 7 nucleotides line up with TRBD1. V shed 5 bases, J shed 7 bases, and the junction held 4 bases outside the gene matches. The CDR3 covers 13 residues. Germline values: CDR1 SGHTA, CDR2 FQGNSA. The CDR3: CASSPGGSEKLFF. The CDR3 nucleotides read TGTGCCAGCAGCCCAGGGGGGAGTGAAAAACTGTTTTTT.

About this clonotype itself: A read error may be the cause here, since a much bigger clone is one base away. CDR3 DNA sequence: TGTGCCAGCAGCTTAGCCGGCAGTCGGAATTCAGCCCTCCACTTT. This encodes CASSLAGSRNSALHF. V gene TRBV7-2 combines with J gene TRBJ1-6; the D is unclear. Germline V lookup: CDR1 SGHTA, CDR2 FQGNSA. This CDR3 is built from 15 residues.

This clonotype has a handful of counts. The CDR3 coding sequence is TGTGCCAGCAGATCCGGGACTACCTTATACAATGAGCAGTTCTTC. It translates to CASRSGTTLYNEQFF. The V call is TRBV7-8, the J call TRBJ2-1; 7 positions match TRBD2. This CDR3 has 15 residues. Trimming at V came to 6 bases and at J to 4 bases, leaving 9 bases not matched to a gene. Germline-derived CDR1 and CDR2 are SGHVS and FQNEAQ.

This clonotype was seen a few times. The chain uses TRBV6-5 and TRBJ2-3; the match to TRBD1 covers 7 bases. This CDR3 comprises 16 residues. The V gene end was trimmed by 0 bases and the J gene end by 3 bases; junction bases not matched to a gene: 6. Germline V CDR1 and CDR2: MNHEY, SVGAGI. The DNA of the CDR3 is TGTGCCAGCAGTTACTCCCGGGACAGAACGACAGATACGCAGTATTTT. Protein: CASSYSRDRTTDTQYF.

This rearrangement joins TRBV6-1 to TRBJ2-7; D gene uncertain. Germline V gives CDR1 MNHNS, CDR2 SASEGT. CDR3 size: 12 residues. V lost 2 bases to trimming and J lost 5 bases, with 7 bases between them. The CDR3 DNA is TGTGCCAGCAGTGAAACACTCGACGAGCAGTACTTC. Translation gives CASSETLDEQYF.

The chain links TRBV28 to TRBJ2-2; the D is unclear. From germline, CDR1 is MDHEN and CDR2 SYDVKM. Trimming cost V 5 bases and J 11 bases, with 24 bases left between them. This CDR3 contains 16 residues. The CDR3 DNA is TGTGCCAGCAGTCCTCTATCCAGCCCCCATTCAGAAGAGCTGTTTTTT. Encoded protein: CASSPLSSPHSEELFF.

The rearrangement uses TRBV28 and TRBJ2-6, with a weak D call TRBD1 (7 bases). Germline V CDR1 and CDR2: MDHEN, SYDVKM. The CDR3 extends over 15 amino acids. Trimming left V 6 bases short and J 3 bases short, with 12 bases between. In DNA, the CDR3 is TGTGCCAGCAGCCGGGGGACAGTTGGGGCCAACGTCCTGACTTTC. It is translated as CASSRGTVGANVLTF.

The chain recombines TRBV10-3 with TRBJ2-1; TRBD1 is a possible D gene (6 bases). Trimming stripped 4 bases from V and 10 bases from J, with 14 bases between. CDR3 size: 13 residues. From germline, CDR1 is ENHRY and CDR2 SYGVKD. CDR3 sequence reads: CAISGHEGVEQFF. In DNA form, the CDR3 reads TGTGCCATCAGTGGACACGAGGGGGTCGAGCAGTTCTTC.

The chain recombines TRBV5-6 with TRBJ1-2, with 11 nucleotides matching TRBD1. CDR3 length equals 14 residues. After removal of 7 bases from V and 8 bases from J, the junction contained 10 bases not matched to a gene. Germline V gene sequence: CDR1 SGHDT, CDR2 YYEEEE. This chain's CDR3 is CASFEDRGRQGYTF. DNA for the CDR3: TGTGCCAGCTTTGAGGACAGGGGGCGGCAGGGCTACACCTTC.

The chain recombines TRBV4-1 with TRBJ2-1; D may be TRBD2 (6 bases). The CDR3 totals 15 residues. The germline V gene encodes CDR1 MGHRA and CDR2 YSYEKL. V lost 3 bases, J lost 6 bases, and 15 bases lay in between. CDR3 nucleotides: TGCGCCAGCAGCCACGGGACTGCGGACGGCAATGAGCAGTTCTTC. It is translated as CASSHGTADGNEQFF.

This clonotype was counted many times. The CDR3 DNA is TGTGCCAGCAGCTCAGGCCGCAGCTCCTACGAGCAGTACTTC. This sequence encodes CASSSGRSSYEQYF. This chain links TRBV11-2 with TRBJ2-7, with D uncertain. Trimming stripped 4 bases from V and 0 bases from J, with 10 bases between. CDR1 is SGHAT and CDR2 is FQNNGV in the germline V gene. CDR3 size: 14 residues.

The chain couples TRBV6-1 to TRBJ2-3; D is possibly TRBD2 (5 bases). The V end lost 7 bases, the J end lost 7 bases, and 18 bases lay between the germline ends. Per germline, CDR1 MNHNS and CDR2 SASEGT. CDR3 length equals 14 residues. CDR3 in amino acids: CASTSDSILNTQYF. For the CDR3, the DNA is TGTGCCAGCACCTCGGACTCTATCCTAAATACGCAGTATTTT.

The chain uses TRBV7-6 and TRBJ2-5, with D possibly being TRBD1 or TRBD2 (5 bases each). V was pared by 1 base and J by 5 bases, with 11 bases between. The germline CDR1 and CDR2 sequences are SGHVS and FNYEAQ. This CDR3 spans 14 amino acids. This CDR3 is CASSLGQGVETQYF. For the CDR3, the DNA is TGTGCCAGCAGCTTAGGCCAGGGAGTGGAGACCCAGTACTTC. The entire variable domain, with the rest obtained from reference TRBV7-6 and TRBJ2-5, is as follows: GAGVSQSPRYKVTKRGQDVALRCDPISGHVSLYWYRQALGQGPEFLTYFNYEAQQDKSGLPNDRFSAERPEGSISTLTIQRTEQRDSAMYRCASSLGQGVETQYFGPGTRLLVL.

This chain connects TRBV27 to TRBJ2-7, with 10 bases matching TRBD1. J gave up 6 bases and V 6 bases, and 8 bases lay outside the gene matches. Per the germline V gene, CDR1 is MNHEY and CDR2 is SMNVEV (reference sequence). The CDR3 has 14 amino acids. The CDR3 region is CASSPSGTGVEQYF. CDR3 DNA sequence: TGTGCCAGCAGCCCATCGGGGACAGGGGTCGAGCAGTACTTC.

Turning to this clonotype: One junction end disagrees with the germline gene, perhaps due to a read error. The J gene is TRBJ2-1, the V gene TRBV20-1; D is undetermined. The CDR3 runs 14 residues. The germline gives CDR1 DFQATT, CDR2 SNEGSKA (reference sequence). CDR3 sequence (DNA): TGCAGTGTTAGAGACCCCCGCCCACTCAATGAGCAGTTCTTC. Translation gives CSVRDPRPLNEQFF.

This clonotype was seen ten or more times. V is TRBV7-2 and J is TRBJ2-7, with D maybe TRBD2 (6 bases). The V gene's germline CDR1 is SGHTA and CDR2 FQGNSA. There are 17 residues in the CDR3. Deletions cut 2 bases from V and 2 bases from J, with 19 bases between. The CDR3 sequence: CASSLRADPGEAYEQYF. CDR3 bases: TGTGCCAGCAGCTTACGTGCTGACCCGGGAGAAGCCTACGAGCAGTACTTC.

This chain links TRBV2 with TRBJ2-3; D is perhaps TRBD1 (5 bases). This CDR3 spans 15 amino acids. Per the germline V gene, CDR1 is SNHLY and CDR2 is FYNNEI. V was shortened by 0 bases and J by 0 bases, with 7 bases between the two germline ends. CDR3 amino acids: CASSEAGASTDTQYF. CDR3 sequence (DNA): TGTGCCAGCAGTGAAGCTGGGGCTAGCACAGATACGCAGTATTTT.

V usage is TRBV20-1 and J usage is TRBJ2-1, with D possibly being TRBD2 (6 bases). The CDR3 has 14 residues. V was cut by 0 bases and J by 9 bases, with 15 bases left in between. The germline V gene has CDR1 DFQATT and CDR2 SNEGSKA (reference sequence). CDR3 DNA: TGCAGTGCTAGAGATAACCGGGGGAAATTTGAGCAGTTCTTC. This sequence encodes CSARDNRGKFEQFF.

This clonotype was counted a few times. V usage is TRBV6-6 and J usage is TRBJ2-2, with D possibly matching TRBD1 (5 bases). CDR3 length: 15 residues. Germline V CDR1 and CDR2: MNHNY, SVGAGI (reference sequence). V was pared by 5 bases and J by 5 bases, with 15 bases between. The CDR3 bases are TGTGCCAGCAGTAAACAGGTTTTATTAACCGGGGAGCTGTTTTTT. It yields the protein CASSKQVLLTGELFF.

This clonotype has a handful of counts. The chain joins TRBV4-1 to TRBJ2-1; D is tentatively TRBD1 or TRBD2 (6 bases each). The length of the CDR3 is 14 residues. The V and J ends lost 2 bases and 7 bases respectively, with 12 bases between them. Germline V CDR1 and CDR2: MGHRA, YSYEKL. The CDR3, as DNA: TGCGCCAGCAGCCAACGGGGGCAAGCAAATGAGCAGTTCTTC. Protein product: CASSQRGQANEQFF.

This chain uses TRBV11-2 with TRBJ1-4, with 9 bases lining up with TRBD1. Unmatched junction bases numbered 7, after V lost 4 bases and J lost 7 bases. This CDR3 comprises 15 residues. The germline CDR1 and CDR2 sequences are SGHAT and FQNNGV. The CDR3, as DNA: TGTGCCAGCAGCTCTCACAGGGGGCTGAGTGAAAAACTGTTTTTT. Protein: CASSSHRGLSEKLFF.

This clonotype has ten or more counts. This chain's CDR3 is CASSSHGGYEQYF. CDR3 nucleotides: TGTGCCAGCAGCTCACATGGGGGCTACGAGCAGTACTTC. This sequence joins TRBV6-2 or TRBV6-3 and TRBJ2-7, with D tentatively TRBD1 or TRBD2 (5 bases each). CDR3 length: 13 residues. Deletions cut 6 bases from V and 3 bases from J, with 12 bases between. From germline, CDR1 is MNHEY and CDR2 SVGEGT.